This TCR beta chain was identified during a study of T cells in localized non-small cell lung cancer. General study points: A median of 57 of the top 100 tumor clones appeared in adjacent lung, which was paired and uninvolved. Sequencing involved a lone tumor region, leaving heterogeneity possible.

Note on this clone: Its antigen is as yet unknown.

Using immunoSEQ multiplex PCR, the repertoire was profiled, and TCRdb retains in-frame clones only, with some absent. The sample lists 9,400 or so clones; 80% to 95% were seen once. CDR1 MNHNS and CDR2 SASEGT come from the germline V gene. Between the trimmed V and J ends, which lost 4 bases and 0 bases, there was a span of 8 bases. This CDR3 has 14 amino acids. This TCR was recovered from a male donor aged 60 or over with stage III squamous cell lung carcinoma. Sequencing used peripheral blood, obtained before any cancer treatment. The rearrangement links TRBV6-1 to TRBJ2-3, with D possibly matching TRBD2 (6 bases). The CDR3 here is CASSAGTSTDTQYF. The CDR3 DNA sequence: TGTGCCAGCAGTGCTGGGACTAGCACAGATACGCAGTATTTT.